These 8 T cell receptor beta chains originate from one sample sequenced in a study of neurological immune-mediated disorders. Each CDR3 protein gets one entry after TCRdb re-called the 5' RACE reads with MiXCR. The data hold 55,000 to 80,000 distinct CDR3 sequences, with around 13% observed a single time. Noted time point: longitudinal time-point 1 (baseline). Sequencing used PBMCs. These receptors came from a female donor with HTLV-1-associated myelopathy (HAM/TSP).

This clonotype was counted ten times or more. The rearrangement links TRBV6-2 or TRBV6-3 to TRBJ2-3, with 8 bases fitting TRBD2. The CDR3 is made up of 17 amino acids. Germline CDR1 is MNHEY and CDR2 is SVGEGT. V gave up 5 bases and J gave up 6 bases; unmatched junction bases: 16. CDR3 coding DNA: TGTGCCAGCAGTCAGCGCGGGACTAGGTCGGAAATGGATACGCAGTATTTT. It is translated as CASSQRGTRSEMDTQYF.

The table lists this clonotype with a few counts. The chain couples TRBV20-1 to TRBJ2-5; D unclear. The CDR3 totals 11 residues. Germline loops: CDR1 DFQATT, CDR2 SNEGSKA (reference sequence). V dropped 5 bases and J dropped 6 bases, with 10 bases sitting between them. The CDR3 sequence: CSAHLGQTQYF. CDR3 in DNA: TGCAGTGCTCACCTTGGTCAGACCCAGTACTTC.

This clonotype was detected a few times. The CDR3 DNA is TGTGCCATCAGTGAGCAGCAGGCCTTCACCGGGGAGCTGTTTTTT. Its translation: CAISEQQAFTGELFF. The V gene is TRBV10-3, the J gene TRBJ2-2; no clear D gene. Germline V lookup: CDR1 ENHRY, CDR2 SYGVKD. The CDR3 consists of 15 residues. The ends were cut back, 2 bases at V and 4 bases at J, with 11 bases in the middle.

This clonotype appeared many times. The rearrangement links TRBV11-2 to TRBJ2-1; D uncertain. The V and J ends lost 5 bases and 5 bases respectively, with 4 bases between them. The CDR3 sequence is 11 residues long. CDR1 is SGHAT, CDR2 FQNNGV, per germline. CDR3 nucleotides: TGTGCCAGCAGCGCCAACAATGAGCAGTTCTTC. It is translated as CASSANNEQFF.

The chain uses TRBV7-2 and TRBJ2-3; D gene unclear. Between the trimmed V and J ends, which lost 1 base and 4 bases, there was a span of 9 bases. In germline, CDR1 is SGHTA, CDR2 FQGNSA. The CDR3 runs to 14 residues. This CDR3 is CASSLEVGPDTQYF. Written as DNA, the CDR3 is TGTGCCAGCAGCTTAGAGGTCGGGCCAGATACGCAGTATTTT.

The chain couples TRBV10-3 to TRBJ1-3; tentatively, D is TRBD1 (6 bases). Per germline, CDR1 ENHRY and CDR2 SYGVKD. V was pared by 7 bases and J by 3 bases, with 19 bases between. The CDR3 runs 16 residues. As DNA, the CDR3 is TGTGCCATCACTGCCGGGGGGCAGGGAGGTGGAAACACCATATATTTT. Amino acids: CAITAGGQGGGNTIYF.

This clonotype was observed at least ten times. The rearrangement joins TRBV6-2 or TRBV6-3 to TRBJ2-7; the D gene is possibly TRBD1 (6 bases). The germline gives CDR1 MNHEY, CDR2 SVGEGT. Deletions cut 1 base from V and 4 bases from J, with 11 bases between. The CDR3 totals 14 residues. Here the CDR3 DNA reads TGTGCCAGCAGTTACTTCGCACAGGGTTACGAGCAGTACTTC. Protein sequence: CASSYFAQGYEQYF.

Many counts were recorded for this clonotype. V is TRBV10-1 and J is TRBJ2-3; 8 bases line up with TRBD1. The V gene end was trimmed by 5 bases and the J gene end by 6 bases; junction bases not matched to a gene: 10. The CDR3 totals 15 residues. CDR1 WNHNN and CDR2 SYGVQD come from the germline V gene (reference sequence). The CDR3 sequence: CASSNRDRPLDTQYF. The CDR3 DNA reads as TGCGCCAGCAGTAACCGGGACAGGCCCCTTGATACGCAGTATTTT.